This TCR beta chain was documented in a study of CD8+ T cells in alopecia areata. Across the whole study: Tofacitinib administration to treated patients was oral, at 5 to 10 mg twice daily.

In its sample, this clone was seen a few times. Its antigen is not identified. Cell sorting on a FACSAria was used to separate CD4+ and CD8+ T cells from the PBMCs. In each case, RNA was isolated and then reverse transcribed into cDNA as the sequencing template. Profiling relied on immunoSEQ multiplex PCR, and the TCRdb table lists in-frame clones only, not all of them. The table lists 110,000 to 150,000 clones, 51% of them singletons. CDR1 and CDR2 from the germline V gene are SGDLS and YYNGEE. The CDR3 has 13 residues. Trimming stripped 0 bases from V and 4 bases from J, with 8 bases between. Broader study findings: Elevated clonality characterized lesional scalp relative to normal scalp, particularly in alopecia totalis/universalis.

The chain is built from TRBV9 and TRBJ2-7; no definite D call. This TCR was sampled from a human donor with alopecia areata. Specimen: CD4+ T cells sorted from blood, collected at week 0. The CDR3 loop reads CASSVDQQYEQYF. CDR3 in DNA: TGTGCCAGCAGCGTAGATCAACAATACGAGCAGTACTTC.